The 6 T cell receptor beta chains reported below all come from one sample, sequenced in a study of CD4 T cells in relation to SARS-CoV-2 and coronaviruses. Assay used: immunoSEQ multiplex PCR; TCRdb lists only in-frame clones, some missing. The table records about 56,000 clones, 90% to 95% of them present only once. Specimen: naive CD4+ T cells from PBMCs. Subset noted: naive CD4+ T cells isolated by negative enrichment. Receptors originate from an adult with COVID-19.

The V call is TRBV13, the J call TRBJ2-2; D perhaps matches TRBD1 (5 bases). Trimming took off 3 bases at V and 1 base at J, with 12 bases between the two ends. CDR3 length: 16 residues. Germline V CDR1 and CDR2: PRHDT, FYEKMQ (reference sequence). CDR3 sequence: CASSLGRTRNTGELFF. CDR3 DNA sequence: TGTGCCAGCAGCTTGGGGCGGACCCGGAACACCGGGGAGCTGTTTTTT.

The V gene is TRBV19, the J gene TRBJ1-2; TRBD1 might be the D (5 bases). With 3 bases removed from V and 4 bases from J, the gap between germline ends came to 18 bases. Germline-derived CDR1 and CDR2 are LNHDA and SQIVND (reference sequence). There are 16 residues in the CDR3. Here the CDR3 DNA reads TGTGCCAGTAGTATGGGGACGGACGTCAGACGCTATGGCTACACCTTC. As protein: CASSMGTDVRRYGYTF.

This clone was detected once. V is TRBV5-1 and J is TRBJ2-1; D is tentatively TRBD1 or TRBD2 (5 bases each). V gave up 4 bases and J gave up 7 bases, with 15 bases separating them. Looked up from germline, CDR1 is SGHRS and CDR2 is YFSETQ. The CDR3 covers 14 residues. The CDR3 nucleotides read TGCGCCAGCAGCACCGGAACAGGAGGTAATGAGCAGTTCTTC. Amino acid sequence: CASSTGTGGNEQFF.

Only one count was recorded for this clone. The J gene is TRBJ2-7, the V gene TRBV5-1, with 7 nucleotides matching TRBD2. The CDR3 contains 16 residues. Per germline, CDR1 SGHRS and CDR2 YFSETQ. V dropped 0 bases and J dropped 4; count of bases not matched to a gene: 10. CDR3 coding DNA: TGCGCCAGCAGCTTGGAGGGTGGGGCTAGCGGATACGAGCAGTACTTC. Encoded protein: CASSLEGGASGYEQYF.

The chain uses TRBV6-5 and TRBJ2-7; perhaps TRBD1 as D (5 bases). CDR1 MNHEY and CDR2 SVGAGI come from the germline V gene. This CDR3 region has 12 residues. Trimming took 8 bases from V and 2 from J, leaving 10 bases between them. The CDR3 DNA reads TGTGCCAGCTCTATCAGGGCCTACGAGCAGTACTTC. This gives the protein CASSIRAYEQYF.

The genes are TRBV20-1 and TRBJ2-7; D is unclear. V lost 0 bases and J lost 6, with 6 bases in between. Germline V gene lookup returns CDR1 DFQATT and CDR2 SNEGSKA (reference sequence). The CDR3 runs 11 residues. The CDR3 coding sequence is TGCAGTGCTAGAGATTCGCCCGAGCAGTACTTC. Amino acids: CSARDSPEQYF.